This T cell receptor beta chain was sequenced in a study of lymphopenia after photon versus proton radiotherapy. The method was immunoSEQ multiplex PCR; TCRdb's version includes in-frame clones alone and lacks a portion of them. The data show 150,000 to 200,000 clones, 88% seen once. Germline-derived CDR1 and CDR2 are MGHRA and YSYEKL. The CDR3 spans 15 residues. J gave up 2 bases and V 3 bases, and 2 bases lay outside the gene matches. The source was peripheral blood, collected from a patient treated with photon-based radiotherapy. This sequence was found in a man aged 50-59 years with gastric cancer. The V and J genes are TRBV4-1 and TRBJ1-2, with TRBD1 matching 11 bases. DNA of the CDR3: TGCGCCAGCAGCCATGGGACAGGGGGGAACTATGGCTACACCTTC. It codes for CASSHGTGGNYGYTF.